The sequence of this TCR beta chain was determined in a study of cytomegalovirus exposure and HLA in healthy donors. Both 60 Vbeta primers and 13 Jbeta primers went into the PCR. Method: immunoSEQ multiplex PCR; TCRdb's copy keeps in-frame clones and lacks some. Recorded for this sample: tens of thousands of clones. About this clone itself: What it binds is unknown.

Study results and caveats: DRB1 had the most TCR associations and HLA-C the fewest, a later analysis found, with rates varying by HLA locus.

V shed 1 base and J shed 1 base, with 5 bases lying between them. Germline assignment: CDR1 SGHAT and CDR2 FQNNGV. CDR3 length equals 13 residues. The V and J genes are TRBV11-2 and TRBJ2-7; D is unclear. The material sequenced was PBMCs. This receptor was obtained from a man in his fifties in good health and CMV-seropositive. CDR3 region: CASSLATSYEQYF. In nucleotides, the CDR3 is TGTGCCAGCAGCTTAGCGACTTCCTACGAGCAGTACTTC.